This T cell receptor beta chain appears in the sequencing data of a study of post-analysis software for immune sequencing data. The overall study: Several disease courses (relapsing-remitting, secondary progressive and progressive-relapsing) of multiple sclerosis were included. Study-wide results and caveats: Higher frequency in patients than in controls was seen for roughly 5 TRBV segments, with TRBV5-6, TRBV5-1 and TRBV20-1 among them. By F measure, strong co-clustering occurred among samples prepared in the same batch. For normalized Chao1 diversity, multiple sclerosis patients scored significantly lower than controls did.

This clonotype turned up a few times. Its antigen is undetermined. The V end lost 7 bases, the J end lost 3 bases, and 16 bases lay between the germline ends. This CDR3 has 14 residues. Per germline, CDR1 MNHNY and CDR2 SVGAGI (reference sequence). The library was made from cDNA and included unique molecular identifiers. The T cell input of about 0.95 to 11 million gave approximately 460,000 cDNA molecules. TCRdb reprocessed the PCR reads with MiXCR, giving one entry per CDR3 protein. This sample has roughly 800,000 distinct CDR3 sequences, with about 45% found just once. This chain uses TRBV6-6 with TRBJ2-7, with a possible D match to TRBD2 (7 bases). The origin of this receptor is a girl aged 10 to 17 with multiple sclerosis. Sequenced: blood. The CDR3 DNA follows: TGTGCCAGCACCAGCGGGGACACAAACTACGAGCAGTACTTC. Its protein product is CASTSGDTNYEQYF.